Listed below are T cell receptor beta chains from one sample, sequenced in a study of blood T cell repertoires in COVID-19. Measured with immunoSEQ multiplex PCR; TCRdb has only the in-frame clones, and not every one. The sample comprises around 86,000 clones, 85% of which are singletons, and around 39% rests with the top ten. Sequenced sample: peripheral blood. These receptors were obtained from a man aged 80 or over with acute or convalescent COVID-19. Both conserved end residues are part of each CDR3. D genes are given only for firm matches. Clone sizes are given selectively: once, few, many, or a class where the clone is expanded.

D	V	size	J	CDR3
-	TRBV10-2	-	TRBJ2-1	CASSFNNEQFF
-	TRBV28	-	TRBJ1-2	CASSQGLGDYGYTF
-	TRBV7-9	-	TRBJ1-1	CASSLTGSEEWNTEAFF
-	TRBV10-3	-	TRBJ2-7	CAITDGGNYEQYF
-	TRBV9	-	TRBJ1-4	CASSVGGGGENEKLFF
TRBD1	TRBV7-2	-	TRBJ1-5	CASSPRGQGARQPQHF
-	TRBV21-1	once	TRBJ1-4	CASSKALWGHNATNEKLFF
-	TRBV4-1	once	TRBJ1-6	CASSPERENSPLHF
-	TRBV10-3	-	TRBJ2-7	CAIRRDSYEQYF
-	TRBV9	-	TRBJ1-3	CASSVGGKAGNTIYF
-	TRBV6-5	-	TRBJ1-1	CASRIHKTANTEAFF
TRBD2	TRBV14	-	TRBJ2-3	CASSQDSPRLANTDTQYF
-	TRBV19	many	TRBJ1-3	CASSMVGQIGNTIYF
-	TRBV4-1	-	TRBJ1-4	CASSQEGARGEKLFF
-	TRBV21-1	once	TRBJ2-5	CASSKASWTDQQETQYF
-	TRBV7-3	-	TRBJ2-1	CASSPQPGRTYNEQFF
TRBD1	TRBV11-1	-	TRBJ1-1	CASRSGQGANTEAFF
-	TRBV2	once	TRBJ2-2	CASSGQSLVGDPNTGELFF
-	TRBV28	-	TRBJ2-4	CASIQGNQNIQYF
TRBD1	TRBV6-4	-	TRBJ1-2	CASSDGTGGAPRGYTF
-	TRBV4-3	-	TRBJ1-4	CASSQDLSQGNLNEKLFF
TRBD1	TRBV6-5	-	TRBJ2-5	CASNPQGVGDQYF
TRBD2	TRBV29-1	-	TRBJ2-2	CSVVTRGGVDTGELFF
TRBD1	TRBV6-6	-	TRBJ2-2	CASREGATGELFF
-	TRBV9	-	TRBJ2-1	CASSVDLVGINEQFF
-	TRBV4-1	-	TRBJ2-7	CASSQVGTYEQYF
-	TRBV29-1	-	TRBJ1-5	CSGTSGVNQPQHF
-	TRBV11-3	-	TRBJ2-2	CASSLVGSVNTGELFF
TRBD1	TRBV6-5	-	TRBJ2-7	CASSRQGYEQYF
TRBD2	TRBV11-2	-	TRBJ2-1	CASSLDRGGRRTSVHEQFF
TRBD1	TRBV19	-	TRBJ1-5	CASSTPGQLSNQPQHF
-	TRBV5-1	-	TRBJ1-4	CASSLEGRKEKLFF
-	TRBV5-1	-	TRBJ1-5	CASSLAPGGNQPQHF
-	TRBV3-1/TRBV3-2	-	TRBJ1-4	CASSPGVEKLFF
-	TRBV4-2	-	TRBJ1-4	CASSRTEFNEKLFF
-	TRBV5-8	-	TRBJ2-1	CASSSLGSDEQFF
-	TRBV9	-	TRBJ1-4	CASSVSGHNEKLFF
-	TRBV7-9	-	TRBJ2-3	CASSLGNQNTDTQYF
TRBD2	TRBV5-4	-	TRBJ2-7	CASSLPGAGGNYEQYF
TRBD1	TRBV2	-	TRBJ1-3	CAGGQTSGNTIYF
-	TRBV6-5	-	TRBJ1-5	CASSYDRTDQPQHF
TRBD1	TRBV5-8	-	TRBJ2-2	CASSLGQGLSGTGELFF
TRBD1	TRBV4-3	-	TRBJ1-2	CASSQGYRGYGYTF
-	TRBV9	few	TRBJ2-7	CASSVLGGQHYEQYF
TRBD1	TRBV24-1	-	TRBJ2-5	CATNSRQGETQYF
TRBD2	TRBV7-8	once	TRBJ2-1	CASSLVGSGRLYNEQFF
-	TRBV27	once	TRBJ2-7	CASSRSGQRLYEQYF
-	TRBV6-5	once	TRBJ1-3	CASSLPAGNTIYF
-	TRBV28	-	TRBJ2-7	CASSSDRRALYF
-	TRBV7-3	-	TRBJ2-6	CASSFRGGTGANVLTF
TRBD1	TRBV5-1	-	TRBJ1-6	CASSLGTDGSPLHF
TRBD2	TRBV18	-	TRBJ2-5	CASSPAREGTQYF
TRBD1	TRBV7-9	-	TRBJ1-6	CASSLWDRDDSPLHF
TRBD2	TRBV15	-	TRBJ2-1	CATSRDRSGRNNEQFF
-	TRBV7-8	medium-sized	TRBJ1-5	CASSSLQGPSQPQHF
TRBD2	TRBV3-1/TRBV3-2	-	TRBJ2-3	CASSQAGTSRQDTQYF
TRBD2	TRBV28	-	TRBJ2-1	CASSLGLAGGGAYNEQFF
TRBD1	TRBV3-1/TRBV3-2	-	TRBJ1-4	CASSQEERTGAEKLFF
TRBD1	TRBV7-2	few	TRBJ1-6	CASSLYRGPNSPLHF
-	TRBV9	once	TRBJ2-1	CASSATTVSYNEQFF